This T cell receptor beta chain originates from a study of cytomegalovirus exposure and HLA in healthy donors. Comments on this clone: Its antigen remains unidentified.

This CDR3 is built from 13 residues. Trimming removed 6 bases at V and 6 bases at J, with 12 bases between. The V gene's germline CDR1 is SNHLY and CDR2 FYNNEI. Study observations and caveats: Published work reported that the classifier diagnosed cytomegalovirus status with high specificity and sensitivity. Most TCR sequences were rare, but some public TCRs occurred in many donors. TCR beta chains numbering roughly 150 were designated cytomegalovirus-associated.

TCRdb's table, derived via immunoSEQ multiplex PCR, lists solely in-frame clones and lacks some. Among 150,000 to 160,000 clones listed, approximately 86% were seen once. V gene TRBV2 combines with J gene TRBJ2-1, with D perhaps TRBD1 (5 bases). This TCR was sampled from a man between 18 and 35 years old in good health and CMV-seropositive. The material sequenced was PBMCs. CDR3 nucleotides: TGTGCCAGCAGGGCCCGACAGCCCAATGAGCAGTTCTTC. This encodes CASRARQPNEQFF.